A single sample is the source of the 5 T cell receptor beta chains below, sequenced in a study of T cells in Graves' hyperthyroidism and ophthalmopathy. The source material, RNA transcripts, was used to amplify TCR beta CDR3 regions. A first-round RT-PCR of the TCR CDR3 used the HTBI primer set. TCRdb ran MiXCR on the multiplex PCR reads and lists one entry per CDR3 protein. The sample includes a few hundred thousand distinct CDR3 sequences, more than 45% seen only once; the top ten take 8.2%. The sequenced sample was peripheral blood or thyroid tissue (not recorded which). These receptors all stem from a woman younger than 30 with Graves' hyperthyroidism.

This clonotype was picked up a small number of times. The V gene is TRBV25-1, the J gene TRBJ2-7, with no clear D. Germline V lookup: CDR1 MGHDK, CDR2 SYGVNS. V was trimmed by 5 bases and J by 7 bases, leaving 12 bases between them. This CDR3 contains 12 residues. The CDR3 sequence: CASSSLGREQYF. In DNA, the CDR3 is TGTGCCAGCAGTTCCCTAGGGCGGGAGCAGTACTTC.

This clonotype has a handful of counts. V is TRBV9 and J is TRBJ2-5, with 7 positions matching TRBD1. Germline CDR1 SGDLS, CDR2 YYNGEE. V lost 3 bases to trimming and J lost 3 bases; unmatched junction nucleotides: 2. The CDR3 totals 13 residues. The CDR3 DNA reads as TGTGCCAGCAGCGCGACAGGGAAAGAGACCCAGTACTTC. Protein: CASSATGKETQYF.

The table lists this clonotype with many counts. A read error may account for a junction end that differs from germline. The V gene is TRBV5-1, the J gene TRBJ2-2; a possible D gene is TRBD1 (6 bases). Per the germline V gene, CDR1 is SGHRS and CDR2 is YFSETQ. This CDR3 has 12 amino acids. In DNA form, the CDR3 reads TGTGCCAGCAGCACAGGGACCGGGGAGCTGTTTTTT. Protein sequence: CASSTGTGELFF.

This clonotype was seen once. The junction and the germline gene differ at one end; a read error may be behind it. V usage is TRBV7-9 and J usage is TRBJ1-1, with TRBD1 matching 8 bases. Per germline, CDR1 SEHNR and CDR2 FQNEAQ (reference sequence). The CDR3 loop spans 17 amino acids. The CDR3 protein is CASSQVLGAGGFTEAFF. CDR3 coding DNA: TGCGCCAGCAGCCAAGTCTTAGGGGCAGGGGGCTTTACTGAAGCTTTCTTT.

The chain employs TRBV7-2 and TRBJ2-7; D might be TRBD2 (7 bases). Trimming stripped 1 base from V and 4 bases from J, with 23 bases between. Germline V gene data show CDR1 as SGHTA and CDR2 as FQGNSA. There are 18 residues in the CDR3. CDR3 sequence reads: CASSLVTGVGGGKYEQYF. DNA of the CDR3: TGTGCCAGCAGCTTAGTGACGGGTGTGGGAGGGGGAAAATACGAGCAGTACTTC.